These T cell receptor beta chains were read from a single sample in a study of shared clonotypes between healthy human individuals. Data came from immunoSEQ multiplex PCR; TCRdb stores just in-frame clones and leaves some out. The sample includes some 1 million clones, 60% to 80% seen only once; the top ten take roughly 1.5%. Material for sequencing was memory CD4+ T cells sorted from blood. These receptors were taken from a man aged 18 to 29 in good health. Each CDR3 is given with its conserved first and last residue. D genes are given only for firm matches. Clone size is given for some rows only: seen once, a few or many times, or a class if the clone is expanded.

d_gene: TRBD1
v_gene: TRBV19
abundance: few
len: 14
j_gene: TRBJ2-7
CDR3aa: CASRPGQGFYEQYF
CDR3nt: TGTGCCAGTAGACCGGGACAGGGATTCTACGAGCAGTACTTC

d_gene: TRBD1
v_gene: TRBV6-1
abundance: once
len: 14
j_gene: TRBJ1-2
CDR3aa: CASSEGRGLYGYTF
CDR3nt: TGTGCCAGCAGTGAGGGCAGGGGGTTGTATGGCTACACCTTC

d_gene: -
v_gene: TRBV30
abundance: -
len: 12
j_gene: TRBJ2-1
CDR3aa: CAWRGGPGEQFF
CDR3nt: TGTGCCTGGAGAGGGGGTCCTGGGGAGCAGTTCTTC

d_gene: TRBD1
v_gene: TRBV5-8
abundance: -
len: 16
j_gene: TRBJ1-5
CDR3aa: CASSLESGQQNQPQHF
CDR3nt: TGTGCCAGCAGCTTGGAGTCGGGACAGCAAAATCAGCCCCAGCATTTT

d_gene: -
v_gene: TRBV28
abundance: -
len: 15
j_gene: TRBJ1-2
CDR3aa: CASSLVAGNMYGYTF
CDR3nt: TGTGCCAGCAGTTTGGTGGCAGGGAATATGTATGGCTACACCTTC

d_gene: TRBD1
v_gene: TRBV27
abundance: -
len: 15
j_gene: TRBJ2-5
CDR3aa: CASSLLPGGGETQYF
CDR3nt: TGTGCCAGCAGTTTATTGCCAGGGGGCGGTGAGACCCAGTACTTC

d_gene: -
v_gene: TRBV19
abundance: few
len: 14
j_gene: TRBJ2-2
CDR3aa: CASSRTENTGELFF
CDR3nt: TGTGCCAGTAGTCGGACAGAGAACACCGGGGAGCTGTTTTTT

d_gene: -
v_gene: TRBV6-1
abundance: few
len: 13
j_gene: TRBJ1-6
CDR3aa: CATKRQGRSPLHF
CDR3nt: TGTGCCACCAAAAGGCAGGGACGGTCACCCCTCCACTTT

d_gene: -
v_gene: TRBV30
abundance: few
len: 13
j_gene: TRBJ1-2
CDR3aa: CAWSVKGFYGYTF
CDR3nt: TGTGCCTGGAGTGTAAAGGGGTTCTATGGCTACACCTTC

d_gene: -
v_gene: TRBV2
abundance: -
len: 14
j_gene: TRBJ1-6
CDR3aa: CASSLNGRNSPLHF
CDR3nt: TGTGCCAGCAGCCTTAACGGACGGAATTCACCCCTCCACTTT

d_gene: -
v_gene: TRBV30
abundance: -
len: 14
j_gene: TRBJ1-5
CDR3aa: CAWSEEGGRQPQHF
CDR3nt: TGTGCCTGGAGTGAGGAGGGGGGCCGCCAGCCCCAGCATTTT

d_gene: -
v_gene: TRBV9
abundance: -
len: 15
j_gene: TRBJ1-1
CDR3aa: CASSVGAAVNTEAFF
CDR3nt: TGTGCCAGCAGCGTAGGGGCAGCCGTGAACACTGAAGCTTTCTTT

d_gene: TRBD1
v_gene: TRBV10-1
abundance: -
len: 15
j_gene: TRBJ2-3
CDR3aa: CASSARTGLADTQYF
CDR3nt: TGCGCCAGCAGTGCTCGGACAGGGTTAGCAGATACGCAGTATTTT

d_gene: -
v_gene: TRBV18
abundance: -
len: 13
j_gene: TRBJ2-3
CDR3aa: CASSPTQADTQYF
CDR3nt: TGTGCCAGCTCACCAACCCAAGCAGATACGCAGTATTTT

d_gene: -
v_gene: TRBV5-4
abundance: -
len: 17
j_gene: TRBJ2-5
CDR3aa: CASSFIGPAKGQETQYF
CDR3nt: TGTGCCAGCAGCTTCATCGGGCCAGCAAAAGGCCAAGAGACCCAGTACTTC

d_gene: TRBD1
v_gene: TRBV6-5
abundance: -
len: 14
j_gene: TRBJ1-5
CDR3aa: CASRIDRVNQPQHF
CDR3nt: TGTGCCAGCAGGATCGACAGGGTCAATCAGCCCCAGCATTTT

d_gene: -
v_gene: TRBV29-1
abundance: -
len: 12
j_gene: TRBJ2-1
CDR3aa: CSVDLSGNEQFF
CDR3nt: TGCAGCGTTGATCTTAGCGGAAATGAGCAGTTCTTC

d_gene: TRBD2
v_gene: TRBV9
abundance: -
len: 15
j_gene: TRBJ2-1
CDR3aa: CASSPSGGFYNEQFF
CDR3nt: TGTGCCAGCAGCCCTAGCGGGGGTTTTTACAATGAGCAGTTCTTC

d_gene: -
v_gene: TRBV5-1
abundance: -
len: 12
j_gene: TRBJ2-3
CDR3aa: CASSSPQDTQYF
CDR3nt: TGCGCCAGCAGCTCCCCCCAAGATACGCAGTATTTT

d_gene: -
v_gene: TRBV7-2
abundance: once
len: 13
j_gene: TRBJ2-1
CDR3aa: CASSLAYREEQFF
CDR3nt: TGTGCCAGCAGCTTAGCGTACAGGGAGGAGCAGTTCTTC

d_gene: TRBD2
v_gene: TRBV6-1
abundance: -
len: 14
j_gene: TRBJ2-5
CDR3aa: CASTGLAGPETQYF
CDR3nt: TGTGCCAGCACTGGACTAGCGGGACCAGAGACCCAGTACTTC

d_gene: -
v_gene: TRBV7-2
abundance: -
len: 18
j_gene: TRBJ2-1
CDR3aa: CASSLKSVPGLSYNEQFF
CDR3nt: TGTGCCAGCAGCTTAAAATCCGTCCCGGGACTCTCCTACAATGAGCAGTTCTTC

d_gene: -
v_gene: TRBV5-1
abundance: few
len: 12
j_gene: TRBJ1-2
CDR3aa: CASSSGTRGYTF
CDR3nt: TGCGCCAGCAGCTCCGGGACTCGTGGCTACACCTTC

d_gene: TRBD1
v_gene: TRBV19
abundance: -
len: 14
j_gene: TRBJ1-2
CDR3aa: CASSSRDRLYGYTF
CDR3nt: TGTGCCAGTAGTAGCCGGGACAGACTCTATGGCTACACCTTC

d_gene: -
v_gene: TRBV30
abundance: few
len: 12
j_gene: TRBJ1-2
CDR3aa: CAWSVPNYGYTF
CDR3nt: TGTGCCTGGAGTGTACCGAACTATGGCTACACCTTC

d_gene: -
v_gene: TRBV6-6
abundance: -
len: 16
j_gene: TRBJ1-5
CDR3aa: CASSSVTRRGNQPQHF
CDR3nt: TGTGCCAGCAGTTCTGTTACACGACGTGGCAATCAGCCCCAGCATTTT

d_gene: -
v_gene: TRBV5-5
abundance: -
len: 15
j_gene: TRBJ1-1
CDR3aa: CASSLYAVMNTEAFF
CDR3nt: TGTGCCAGCAGCTTGTATGCAGTCATGAACACTGAAGCTTTCTTT

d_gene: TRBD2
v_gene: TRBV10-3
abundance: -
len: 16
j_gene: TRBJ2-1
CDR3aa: CAISETSGELRNEQFF
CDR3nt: TGTGCCATCAGTGAGACTAGCGGGGAGCTTCGCAATGAGCAGTTCTTC

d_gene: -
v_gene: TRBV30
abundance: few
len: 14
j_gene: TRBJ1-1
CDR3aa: CAWSMGTVNTEAFF
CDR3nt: TGTGCCTGGAGCATGGGGACGGTTAACACTGAAGCTTTCTTT

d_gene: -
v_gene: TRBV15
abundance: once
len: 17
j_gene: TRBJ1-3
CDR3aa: CATSRDVFEAAGNTIYF
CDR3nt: TGTGCCACCAGCAGAGATGTATTTGAGGCGGCTGGAAACACCATATATTTT

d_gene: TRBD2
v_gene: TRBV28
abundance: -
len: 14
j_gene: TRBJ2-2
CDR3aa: CASRRAGGTGELFF
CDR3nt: TGTGCCAGCAGGAGAGCGGGAGGCACCGGGGAGCTGTTTTTT

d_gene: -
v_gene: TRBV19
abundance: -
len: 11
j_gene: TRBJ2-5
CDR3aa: CASSSRETQYF
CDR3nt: TGTGCCAGTAGTAGCCGGGAGACCCAGTACTTC

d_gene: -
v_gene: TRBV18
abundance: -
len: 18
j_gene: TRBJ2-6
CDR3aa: CASSPDTVLISGANVLTF
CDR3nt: TGTGCCAGCTCACCAGATACAGTTCTCATCTCTGGGGCCAACGTCCTGACTTTC

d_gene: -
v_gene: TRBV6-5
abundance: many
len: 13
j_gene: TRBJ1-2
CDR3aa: CASSYLGGSGYTF
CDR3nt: TGTGCCAGCAGTTACCTGGGGGGCTCTGGCTACACCTTC

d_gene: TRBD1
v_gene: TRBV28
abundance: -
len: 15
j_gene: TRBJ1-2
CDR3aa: CASFSPGQGEPSYTF
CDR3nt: TGTGCCAGCTTTAGTCCGGGACAGGGAGAACCAAGCTACACCTTC

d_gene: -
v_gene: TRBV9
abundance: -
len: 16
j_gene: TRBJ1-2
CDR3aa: CASSAAGSQGRSGYTF
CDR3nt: TGTGCCAGCAGCGCCGCGGGTTCACAGGGCCGCTCTGGCTACACCTTC

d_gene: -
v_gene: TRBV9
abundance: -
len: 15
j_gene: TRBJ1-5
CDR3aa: CASSVGGISNQPQHF
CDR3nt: TGTGCCAGCAGCGTAGGCGGGATTAGCAATCAGCCCCAGCATTTT

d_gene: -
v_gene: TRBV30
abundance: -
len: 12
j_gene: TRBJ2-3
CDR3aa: CAWKLYTDTQYF
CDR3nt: TGTGCCTGGAAGCTGTACACAGATACGCAGTATTTT

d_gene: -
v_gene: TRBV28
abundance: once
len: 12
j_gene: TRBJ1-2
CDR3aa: CASQSGNDGYTF
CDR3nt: TGTGCCAGCCAGTCAGGGAACGATGGCTACACCTTC

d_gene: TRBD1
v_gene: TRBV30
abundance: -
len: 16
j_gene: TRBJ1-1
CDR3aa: CAWSVPGQGTLGEAFF
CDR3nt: TGTGCCTGGAGTGTACCTGGACAGGGGACTTTGGGGGAAGCTTTCTTT

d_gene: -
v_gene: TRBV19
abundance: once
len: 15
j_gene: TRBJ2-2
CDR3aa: CASRESIGDGGELFF
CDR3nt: TGTGCCAGTAGAGAAAGTATAGGGGATGGCGGGGAGCTGTTTTTT

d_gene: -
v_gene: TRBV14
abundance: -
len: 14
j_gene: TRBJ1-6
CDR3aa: CASPGLTKNSPLHF
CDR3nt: TGTGCCAGCCCCGGACTTACGAAGAATTCACCCCTCCACTTT

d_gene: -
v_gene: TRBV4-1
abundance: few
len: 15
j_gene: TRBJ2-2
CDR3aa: CASSSPSSDTGELFF
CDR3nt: TGCGCCAGCAGCTCCCCATCTAGTGACACCGGGGAGCTGTTTTTT

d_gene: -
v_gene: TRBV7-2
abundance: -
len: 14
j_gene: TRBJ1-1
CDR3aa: CASSSGARNTEAFF
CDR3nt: TGTGCCAGCAGCTCAGGGGCCAGGAACACTGAAGCTTTCTTT

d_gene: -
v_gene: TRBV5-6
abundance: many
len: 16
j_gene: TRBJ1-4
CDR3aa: CASSQRGMATNEKLFF
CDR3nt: TGTGCCAGCAGCCAACGCGGAATGGCAACTAATGAAAAACTGTTTTTT

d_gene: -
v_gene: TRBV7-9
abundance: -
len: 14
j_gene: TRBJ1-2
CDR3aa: CASSIPRDLDGYTF
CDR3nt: TGTGCCAGCAGCATACCCAGGGACCTTGATGGCTACACCTTC

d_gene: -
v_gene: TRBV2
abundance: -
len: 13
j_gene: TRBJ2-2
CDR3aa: CASSFGYTGELFF
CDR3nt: TGTGCCAGCAGTTTCGGGTACACCGGGGAGCTGTTTTTT

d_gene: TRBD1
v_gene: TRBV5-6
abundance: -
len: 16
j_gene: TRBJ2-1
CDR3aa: CASSRTGTARYNEQFF
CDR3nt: TGTGCCAGCAGCAGGACCGGGACAGCGAGATACAATGAGCAGTTCTTC

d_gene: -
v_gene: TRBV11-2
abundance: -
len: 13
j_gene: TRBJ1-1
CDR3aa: CASTLSGDTEAFF
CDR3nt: TGTGCCAGCACTCTATCCGGGGACACTGAAGCTTTCTTT

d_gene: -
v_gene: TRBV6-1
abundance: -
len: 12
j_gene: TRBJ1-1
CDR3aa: CASTRVNTEAFF
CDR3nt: TGTGCCAGCACCCGGGTCAACACTGAAGCTTTCTTT

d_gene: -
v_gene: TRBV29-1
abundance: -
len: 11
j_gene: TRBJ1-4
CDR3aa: CSVRANEKLFF
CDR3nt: TGCAGCGTAAGGGCTAATGAAAAACTGTTTTTT

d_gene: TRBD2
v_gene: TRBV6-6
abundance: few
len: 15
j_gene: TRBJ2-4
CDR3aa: CASSQGSGSSNIQYF
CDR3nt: TGTGCCAGCAGCCAAGGTAGCGGGAGTAGTAACATTCAGTACTTC

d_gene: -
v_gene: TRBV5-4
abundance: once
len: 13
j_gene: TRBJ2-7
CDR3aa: CASSSYSSYEQYF
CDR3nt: TGTGCCAGCAGCTCGTATAGCTCCTACGAGCAGTACTTC

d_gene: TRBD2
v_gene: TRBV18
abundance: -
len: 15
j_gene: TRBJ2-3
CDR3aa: CASSPQRGSTDTQYF
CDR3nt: TGTGCCAGCTCACCCCAGCGGGGTAGCACAGATACGCAGTATTTT

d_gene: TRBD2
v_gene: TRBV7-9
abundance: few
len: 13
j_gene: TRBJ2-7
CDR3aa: CASSLSGSREQYF
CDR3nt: TGTGCCAGCAGCCTCAGCGGGAGCAGGGAGCAGTACTTC

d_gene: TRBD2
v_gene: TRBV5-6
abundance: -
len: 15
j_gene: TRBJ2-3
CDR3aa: CASRGLLAGRYTQYF
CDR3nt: TGTGCCAGCAGGGGGCTATTAGCGGGACGGTATACGCAGTATTTT

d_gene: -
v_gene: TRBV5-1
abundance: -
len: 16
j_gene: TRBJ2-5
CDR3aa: CASSLGALPYQETQYF
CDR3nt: TGCGCCAGCAGCTTGGGTGCCCTTCCGTACCAAGAGACCCAGTACTTC